These 20 T cell receptor beta chains originate from one sample sequenced in a study of blood T cell repertoires in COVID-19. Data came from immunoSEQ multiplex PCR; TCRdb stores just in-frame clones and leaves some out. The profile shows roughly 670,000 clones, just under 90% of them singletons. Sample: peripheral blood. These receptors were obtained from a woman aged 18 to 35 with acute or convalescent COVID-19.

The rearrangement links TRBV4-3 to TRBJ2-7, with TRBD2 matching over 14 bases. Trimming cost V 1 base and J 4 bases; bases outside gene matches: 0. Germline V lookup: CDR1 LGHNA, CDR2 YSLEER. The length of the CDR3 is 15 residues. The CDR3 coding sequence is TGCGCCAGCAGCCAAGGGACTAGCGGGGGGTACGAGCAGTACTTC. Its protein is CASSQGTSGGYEQYF.

The rearrangement uses TRBV7-9 and TRBJ1-3, with D tentatively TRBD1 (5 bases). The CDR3 has 16 amino acids. Germline assignment: CDR1 SEHNR and CDR2 FQNEAQ (reference sequence). Trimming pared 4 bases from V and 0 bases from J, leaving 13 bases between. CDR3 in amino acids: CASSSRQSSSGNTIYF. The CDR3 DNA follows: TGTGCCAGCAGCTCCCGACAGTCGAGCTCTGGAAACACCATATATTTT.

The chain links TRBV19 to TRBJ2-1; TRBD2 matches 12 bases. The CDR3 extends over 16 amino acids. Germline lookup yields CDR1 LNHDA and CDR2 SQIVND (reference sequence). V was pared by 7 bases and J by 7 bases, with 11 bases of the junction left unmatched. CDR3: CASTHGGLAGLNEQFF. Here the CDR3 DNA reads TGTGCCAGTACTCACGGCGGACTAGCGGGACTGAATGAGCAGTTCTTC. Complete variable domain (other parts from reference TRBV19 and TRBJ2-1): DGGITQSPKYLFRKEGQNVTLSCEQNLNHDAMYWYRQDPGQGLRLIYYSQIVNDFQKGDIAEGYSVSREKKESFPLTVTSAQKNPTAFYLCASTHGGLAGLNEQFFGPGTRLTVL.

There are a few counts of this clone. At one boundary the junction diverges from the germline segment, which might be a read error. The chain employs TRBV11-2 and TRBJ1-2, with TRBD1 matching 7 bases. CDR3 length equals 13 residues. CDR1 is SGHAT and CDR2 is FQNNGV in the germline V gene. CDR3 sequence (DNA): TGTGCCAGCAGCCTAGACAGGGCTAATGGCTACACCTTC. This gives the protein CASSLDRANGYTF.

The chain uses TRBV3-1 (or the pseudogene TRBV3-2) and TRBJ1-1; weak D call: TRBD1 (5 bases). The CDR3 covers 13 residues. Trimming removed 4 bases at V and 6 bases at J, with 12 bases between. Germline V lookup: CDR1 LGHDT, CDR2 YNNKEL (reference sequence). CDR3 region: CASSRLARAEAFF. CDR3 nucleotides: TGTGCCAGCAGCCGCCTGGCCAGGGCTGAAGCTTTCTTT.

This chain links TRBV24-1 with TRBJ2-5; TRBD2 matches 9 bases. This CDR3 comprises 15 residues. After removal of 0 bases from V and 5 bases from J, the junction contained 3 bases not matched to a gene. CDR1 KGHDR and CDR2 SFDVKD come from the germline V gene. The chain's CDR3 is CATSDLAGGGETQYF. The CDR3 DNA is TGTGCCACCAGTGATTTGGCGGGGGGGGGCGAGACCCAGTACTTC.

The chain combines TRBV5-1 with TRBJ2-2; 8 bases align to TRBD1. Germline V gives CDR1 SGHRS, CDR2 YFSETQ. The CDR3 runs to 15 residues. V shed 0 bases and J 3 bases; nucleotides not matched to a gene: 1. This CDR3 is CASSLDRGYTGELFF. DNA for the CDR3: TGCGCCAGCAGCTTGGACAGGGGGTACACCGGGGAGCTGTTTTTT.

The chain uses TRBV15 and TRBJ1-3; D gene ambiguous. The V gene's germline CDR1 is LNHNV and CDR2 YYDKDF (reference sequence). Trimming pared 5 bases from V and 8 bases from J, leaving 19 bases between. The CDR3 is 15 amino acids. The chain's CDR3 is CATSRSRVRGDTIYF. DNA of the CDR3: TGTGCCACCAGCCGATCCAGAGTACGGGGAGACACCATATATTTT.

V gene TRBV30 combines with J gene TRBJ2-2, with TRBD1 as a possible D gene (5 bases). This CDR3 contains 15 residues. Germline-derived CDR1 and CDR2 are GTSNPN and SVGIG (reference sequence). Between the trimmed V and J ends, which lost 1 base and 2 bases, there was a span of 11 bases. CDR3 bases: TGTGCCTGGAGTGCCCTGGGGCCAAACACCGGGGAGCTGTTTTTT. This codes for CAWSALGPNTGELFF.

Comment on this clone: One junction end disagrees with the germline gene, perhaps due to a read error. The chain combines TRBV29-1 with TRBJ1-1; D gene unclear. Germline assignment: CDR1 SQVTM and CDR2 ANQGSEA. The CDR3 totals 8 residues. CDR3: CSVEDGRF. In nucleotides, the CDR3 is TGCAGCGTTGAAGATGGGCGTTTT.

This clone was detected once. The chain has TRBV2 and TRBJ1-6; possible D gene TRBD1, 5 bases. V lost 6 bases to trimming and J lost 0 bases, with 9 bases between them. The germline V gene encodes CDR1 SNHLY and CDR2 FYNNEI. This CDR3 comprises 15 residues. The DNA of the CDR3 is TGTGCCAGCAGGGAGGGGAACTCCTATAATTCACCCCTCCACTTT. It codes for CASREGNSYNSPLHF.

This chain uses TRBV7-6 with TRBJ2-2; no definite D call. Trimming stripped 1 base from V and 2 bases from J, with 8 bases between. This CDR3 has 15 amino acids. Germline V gives CDR1 SGHVS, CDR2 FNYEAQ. The CDR3 sequence: CASSLVVRNTGELFF. CDR3 coding DNA: TGTGCCAGCAGCTTAGTGGTCAGAAACACCGGGGAGCTGTTTTTT. Combining the CDR3 with reference TRBV7-6 and TRBJ2-2 gives the whole variable domain GAGVSQSPRYKVTKRGQDVALRCDPISGHVSLYWYRQALGQGPEFLTYFNYEAQQDKSGLPNDRFSAERPEGSISTLTIQRTEQRDSAMYRCASSLVVRNTGELFFGEGSRLTVL.

The chain recombines TRBV5-5 with TRBJ1-1, with 10 bases fitting TRBD1. Germline V gives CDR1 SGHKS, CDR2 YYEKEE (reference sequence). There are 16 residues in the CDR3. The V segment lost 7 bases and the J segment 0 bases; nucleotides outside the gene matches: 9. The CDR3 protein is CASFSGQGIMNTEAFF. As DNA, the CDR3 is TGTGCCAGCTTCTCGGGACAGGGGATCATGAACACTGAAGCTTTCTTT.

The CDR3 is CASSLLDRGPYEQYF. CDR3 DNA sequence: TGTGCCAGTAGTCTCCTGGACAGGGGCCCCTACGAGCAGTACTTC. The chain joins TRBV19 to TRBJ2-7; 9 bases line up with TRBD1. The CDR3 sequence is 15 residues long. Per germline, CDR1 LNHDA and CDR2 SQIVND (reference sequence). The ends lost 5 bases at V and 2 bases at J; junction bases unmatched: 7.

This chain joins TRBV6-5 and TRBJ1-6; 9 nucleotides align to TRBD1. This CDR3 has 12 amino acids. Trimming at V came to 11 bases and at J to 7 bases, leaving 3 bases not matched to a gene. Germline values: CDR1 MNHEY, CDR2 SVGAGI. CDR3 residues: CAGGTGNSPLHF. The CDR3 DNA sequence: TGTGCCGGGGGGACAGGGAATTCACCCCTCCACTTT.

This clone has only one observation. This rearrangement joins TRBV6-2 or TRBV6-3 to TRBJ2-7; 8 nucleotides align to TRBD2. Germline CDR1 MNHEY, CDR2 SVGEGT. The CDR3 spans 13 residues. After removal of 6 bases from V and 2 bases from J, the junction contained 3 bases not matched to a gene. The CDR3 nucleotides read TGTGCCAGCAGCCGTAGCGGGGCCTACGAGCAGTACTTC. Protein product: CASSRSGAYEQYF.

This rearrangement joins TRBV27 to TRBJ1-2; D is uncertain. CDR1 MNHEY and CDR2 SMNVEV come from the germline V gene (reference sequence). The CDR3 contains 16 residues. Trimming left V 1 base short and J 0 bases short, with 12 bases between. Written as DNA, the CDR3 is TGTGCCAGCAGTTTATTTTACAGTGGATCTAACTATGGCTACACCTTC. Its translation: CASSLFYSGSNYGYTF.

The chain joins TRBV4-2 to TRBJ2-3; weak D call: TRBD2 (6 bases). The CDR3 is made up of 20 amino acids. V lost 0 bases and J 1 base, leaving 23 bases between the germline ends. The germline gives CDR1 LGHNA, CDR2 YNFKEQ. Written as DNA, the CDR3 is TGTGCCAGCAGCCAAGATATCCCCCGGTTGCTGGGGGGTCGCACAGATACGCAGTATTTT. Encoded protein: CASSQDIPRLLGGRTDTQYF.

This chain uses TRBV7-9 with TRBJ2-2; TRBD2 agrees at 7 bases. Germline CDR1 is SEHNR and CDR2 is FQNEAQ (reference sequence). The trim removed 5 bases at V and 1 base at J, leaving 4 bases unmatched. The CDR3 has 15 residues. The CDR3 protein is CASSKRGMNTGELFF. For the CDR3, the DNA is TGTGCCAGCAGCAAGCGGGGAATGAACACCGGGGAGCTGTTTTTT.

The chain joins TRBV4-1 to TRBJ2-7; 8 bases are a match to TRBD1. Germline lookup yields CDR1 MGHRA and CDR2 YSYEKL. V lost 0 bases to trimming and J lost 2 bases; unmatched junction nucleotides: 9. The CDR3 covers 17 residues. DNA of the CDR3: TGCGCCAGCAGCCAAGATCCCCCAGACAGGGGAACCTACGAGCAGTACTTC. Translated: CASSQDPPDRGTYEQYF.